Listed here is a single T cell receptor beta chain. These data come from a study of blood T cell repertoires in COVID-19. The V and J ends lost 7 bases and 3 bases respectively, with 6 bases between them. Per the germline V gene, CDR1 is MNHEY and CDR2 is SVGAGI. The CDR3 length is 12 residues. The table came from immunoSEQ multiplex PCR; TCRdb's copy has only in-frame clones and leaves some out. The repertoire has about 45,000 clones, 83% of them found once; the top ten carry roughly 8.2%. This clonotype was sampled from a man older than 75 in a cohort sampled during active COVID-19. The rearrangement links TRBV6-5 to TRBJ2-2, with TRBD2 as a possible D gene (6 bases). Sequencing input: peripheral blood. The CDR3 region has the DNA TGTGCCAGCACTAGCGACACCGGGGAGCTGTTTTTT. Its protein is CASTSDTGELFF.